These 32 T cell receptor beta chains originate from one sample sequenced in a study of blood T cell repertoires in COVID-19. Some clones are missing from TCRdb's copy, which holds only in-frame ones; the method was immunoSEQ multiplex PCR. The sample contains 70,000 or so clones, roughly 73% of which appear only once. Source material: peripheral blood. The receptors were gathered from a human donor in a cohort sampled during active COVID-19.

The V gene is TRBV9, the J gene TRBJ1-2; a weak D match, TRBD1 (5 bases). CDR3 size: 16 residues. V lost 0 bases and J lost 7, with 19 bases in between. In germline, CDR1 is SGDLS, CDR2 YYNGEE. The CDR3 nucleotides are TGTGCCAGCAGCGTAGTTGGGGGGACCAGCGGACGTGGCTACACCTTC. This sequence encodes CASSVVGGTSGRGYTF.

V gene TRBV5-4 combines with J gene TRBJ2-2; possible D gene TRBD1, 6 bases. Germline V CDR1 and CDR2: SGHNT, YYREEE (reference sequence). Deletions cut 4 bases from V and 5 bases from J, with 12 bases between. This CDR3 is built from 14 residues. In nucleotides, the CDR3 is TGTGCCAGCAGCGCCATACAGGGAACCGGGGAGCTGTTTTTT. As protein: CASSAIQGTGELFF.

The CDR3 here is CASSDNSNQPQHF. The CDR3 region has the DNA TGTGCCAGCAGTGACAATAGCAATCAGCCCCAGCATTTT. The chain carries TRBV6-1 and TRBJ1-5; no firm D call. This CDR3 spans 13 amino acids. V lost 3 bases and J lost 0, with 3 bases in between. Germline V gene sequence: CDR1 MNHNS, CDR2 SASEGT.

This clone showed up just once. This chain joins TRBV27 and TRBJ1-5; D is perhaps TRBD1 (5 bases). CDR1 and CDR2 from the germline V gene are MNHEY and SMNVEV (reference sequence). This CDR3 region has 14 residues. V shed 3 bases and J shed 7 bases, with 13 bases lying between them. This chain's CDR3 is CASSFGGQRQPQHF. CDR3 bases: TGTGCCAGCAGTTTCGGGGGTCAGAGACAGCCCCAGCATTTT.

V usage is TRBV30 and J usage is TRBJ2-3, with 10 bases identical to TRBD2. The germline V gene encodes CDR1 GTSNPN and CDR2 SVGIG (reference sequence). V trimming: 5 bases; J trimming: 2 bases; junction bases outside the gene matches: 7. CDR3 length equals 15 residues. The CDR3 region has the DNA TGTGCCTGGGCAAGGACTAGCGGATTCACAGATACGCAGTATTTT. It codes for CAWARTSGFTDTQYF. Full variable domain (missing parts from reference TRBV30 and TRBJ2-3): SQTIHQWPATLVQPVGSPLSLECTVEGTSNPNLYWYRQAAGRGLQLLFYSVGIGQISSEVPQNLSASRPQDRQFILSSKKLLLSDSGFYLCAWARTSGFTDTQYFGPGTRLTVL.

CDR3 sequence (DNA): TGTGCCAGCGGACAGAACTATGGCTACACCTTC. Amino acid sequence: CASGQNYGYTF. The chain links TRBV28 to TRBJ1-2; D is possibly TRBD1 (6 bases). CDR1 MDHEN and CDR2 SYDVKM come from the germline V gene. V was clipped by 8 bases and J by 2 bases, with 6 bases between them. CDR3 length: 11 amino acids.

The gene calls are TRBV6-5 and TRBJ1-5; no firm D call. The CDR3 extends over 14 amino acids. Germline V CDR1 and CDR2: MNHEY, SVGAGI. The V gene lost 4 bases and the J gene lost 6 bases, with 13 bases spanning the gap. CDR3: CASSLMTGSQPQHF. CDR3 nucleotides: TGTGCCAGCAGTTTAATGACTGGCAGTCAGCCCCAGCATTTT.

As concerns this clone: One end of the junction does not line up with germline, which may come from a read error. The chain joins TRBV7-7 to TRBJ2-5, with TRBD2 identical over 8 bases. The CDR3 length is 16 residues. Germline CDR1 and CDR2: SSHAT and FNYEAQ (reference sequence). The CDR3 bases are TGTGCTAGCAGCCCCGGGGGCGGGGGGCGCCAAGAGACCCAGTACTTC. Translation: CASSPGGGGRQETQYF.

CDR3 nucleotides: TGTGCCAGCTCACCACCTGAACAGGCCTATGGCTACACCTTC. It is translated as CASSPPEQAYGYTF. The chain has TRBV18 and TRBJ1-2; tentatively, D is TRBD1 (5 bases). Germline V gene data show CDR1 as KGHSH and CDR2 as LQKENI. Trimming shortened V by 0 bases and J by 4 bases, and 9 bases separated the two germline ends. CDR3 length equals 14 residues.

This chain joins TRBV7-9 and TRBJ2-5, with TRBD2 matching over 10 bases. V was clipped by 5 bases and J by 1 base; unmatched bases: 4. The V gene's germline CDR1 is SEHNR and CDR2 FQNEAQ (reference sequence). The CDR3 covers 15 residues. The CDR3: CASSPGLAVQETQYF. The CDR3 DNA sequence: TGTGCCAGCAGCCCCGGACTAGCGGTCCAAGAGACCCAGTACTTC.

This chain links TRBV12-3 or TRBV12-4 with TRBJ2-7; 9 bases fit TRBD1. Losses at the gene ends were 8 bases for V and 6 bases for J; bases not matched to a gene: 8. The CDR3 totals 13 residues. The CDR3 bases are TGTGCCAGCCACCGGGACAGGGAGGGCGAGCAGTACTTC. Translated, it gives CASHRDREGEQYF.

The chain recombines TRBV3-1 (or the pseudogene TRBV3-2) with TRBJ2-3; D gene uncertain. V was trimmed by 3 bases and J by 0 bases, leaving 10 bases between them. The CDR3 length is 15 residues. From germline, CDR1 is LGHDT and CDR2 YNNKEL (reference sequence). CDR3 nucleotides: TGTGCCAGCAGCCAGAGGTGGAGTAGCACAGATACGCAGTATTTT. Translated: CASSQRWSSTDTQYF.

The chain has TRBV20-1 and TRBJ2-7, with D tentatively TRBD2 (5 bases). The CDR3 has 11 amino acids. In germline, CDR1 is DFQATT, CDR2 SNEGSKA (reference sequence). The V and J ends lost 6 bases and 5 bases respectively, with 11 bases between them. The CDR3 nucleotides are TGCAGTGCCTCCGGACTCGACGAGCAGTACTTC. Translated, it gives CSASGLDEQYF.

The CDR3 spells CASSPGQTQETQYF. CDR3 DNA: TGCGCCAGCAGCCCCGGACAGACACAAGAGACCCAGTACTTC. This chain joins TRBV5-1 and TRBJ2-5; TRBD1 is a possible D gene (6 bases). This CDR3 spans 14 amino acids. CDR1 is SGHRS and CDR2 is YFSETQ in the germline V gene. Trimming pared 4 bases from V and 2 bases from J, leaving 12 bases between.

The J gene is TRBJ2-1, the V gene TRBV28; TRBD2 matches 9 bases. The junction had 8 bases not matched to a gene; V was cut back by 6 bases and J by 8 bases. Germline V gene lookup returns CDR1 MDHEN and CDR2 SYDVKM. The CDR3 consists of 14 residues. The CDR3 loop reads CASRGRGGPDEQFF. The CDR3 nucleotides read TGTGCCAGCAGAGGGCGGGGGGGGCCGGATGAGCAGTTCTTC.

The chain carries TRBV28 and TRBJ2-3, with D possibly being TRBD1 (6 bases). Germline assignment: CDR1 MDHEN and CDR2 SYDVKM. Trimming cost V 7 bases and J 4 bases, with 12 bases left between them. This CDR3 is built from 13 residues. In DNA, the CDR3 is TGTGCCAGCACCCCAGGACAGCCAGATACGCAGTATTTT. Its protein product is CASTPGQPDTQYF.

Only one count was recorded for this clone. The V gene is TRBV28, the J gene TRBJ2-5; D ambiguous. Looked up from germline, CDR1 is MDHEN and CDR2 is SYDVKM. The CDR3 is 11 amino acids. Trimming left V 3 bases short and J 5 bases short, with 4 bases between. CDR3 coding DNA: TGTGCCAGCAGTTTCTCCGAGACCCAGTACTTC. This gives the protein CASSFSETQYF. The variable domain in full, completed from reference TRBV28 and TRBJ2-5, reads DVKVTQSSRYLVKRTGEKVFLECVQDMDHENMFWYRQDPGLGLRLIYFSYDVKMKEKGDIPEGYSVSREKKERFSLILESASTNQTSMYLCASSFSETQYFGPGTRLLVL.

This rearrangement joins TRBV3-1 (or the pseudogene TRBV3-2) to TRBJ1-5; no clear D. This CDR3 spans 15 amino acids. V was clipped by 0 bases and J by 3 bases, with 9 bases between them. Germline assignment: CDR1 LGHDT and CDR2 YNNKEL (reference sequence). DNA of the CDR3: TGTGCCAGCAGCCAAGATCCAGGCTTCAATCAGCCCCAGCATTTT. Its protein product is CASSQDPGFNQPQHF.

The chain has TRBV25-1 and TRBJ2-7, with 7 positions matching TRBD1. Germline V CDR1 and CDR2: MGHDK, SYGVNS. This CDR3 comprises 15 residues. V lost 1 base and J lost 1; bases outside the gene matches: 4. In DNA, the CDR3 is TGTGCCAGCAGTGAATTACGACAGGGTTCCTACGAGCAGTACTTC. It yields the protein CASSELRQGSYEQYF.

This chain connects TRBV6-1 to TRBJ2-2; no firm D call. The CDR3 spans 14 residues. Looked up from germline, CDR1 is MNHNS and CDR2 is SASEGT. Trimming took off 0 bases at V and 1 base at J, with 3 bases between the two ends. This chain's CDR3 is CASSEARNTGELFF. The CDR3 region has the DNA TGTGCCAGCAGTGAAGCCAGGAACACCGGGGAGCTGTTTTTT.

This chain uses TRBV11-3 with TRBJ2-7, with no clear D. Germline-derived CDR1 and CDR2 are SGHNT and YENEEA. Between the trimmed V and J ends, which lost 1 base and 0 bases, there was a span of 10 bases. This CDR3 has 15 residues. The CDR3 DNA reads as TGTGCCAGCAGCTTAGGCGCTGACTCCTCCTACGAGCAGTACTTC. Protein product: CASSLGADSSYEQYF.

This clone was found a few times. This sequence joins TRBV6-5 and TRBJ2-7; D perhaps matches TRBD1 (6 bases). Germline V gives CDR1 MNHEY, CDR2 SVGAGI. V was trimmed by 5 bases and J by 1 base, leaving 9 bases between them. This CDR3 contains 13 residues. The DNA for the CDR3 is TGTGCCAGCAGTCTGGACAGATCCTACGAGCAGTACTTC. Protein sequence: CASSLDRSYEQYF.

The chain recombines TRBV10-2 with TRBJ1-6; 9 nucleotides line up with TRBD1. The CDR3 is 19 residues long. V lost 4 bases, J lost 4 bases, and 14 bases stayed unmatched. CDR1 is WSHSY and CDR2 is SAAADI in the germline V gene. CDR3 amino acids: CASSGGQGEGGPYNSPLHF. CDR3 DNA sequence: TGCGCCAGCAGTGGGGGACAGGGCGAGGGGGGGCCTTATAATTCACCCCTCCACTTT.

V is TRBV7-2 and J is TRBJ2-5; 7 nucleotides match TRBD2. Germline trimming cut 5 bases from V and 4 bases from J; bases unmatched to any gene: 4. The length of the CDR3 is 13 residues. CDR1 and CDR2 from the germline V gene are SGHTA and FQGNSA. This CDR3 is CASSPGLTETQYF. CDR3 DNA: TGTGCCAGCAGCCCGGGACTAACAGAGACCCAGTACTTC.

The CDR3 is CASSQGRGTDTQYF. The CDR3 nucleotides read TGCGCCAGCAGCCAGGGTCGGGGGACAGATACGCAGTATTTT. This sequence joins TRBV5-1 and TRBJ2-3; D might be TRBD2 (6 bases). V lost 4 bases to trimming and J lost 3 bases, with 12 bases between them. The germline V gene encodes CDR1 SGHRS and CDR2 YFSETQ. This CDR3 contains 14 residues.

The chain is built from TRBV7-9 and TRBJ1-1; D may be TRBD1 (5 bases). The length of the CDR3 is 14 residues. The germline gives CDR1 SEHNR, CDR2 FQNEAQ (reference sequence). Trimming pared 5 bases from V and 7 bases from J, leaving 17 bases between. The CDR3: CASSPWPSRGEAFF. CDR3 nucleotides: TGTGCCAGCAGCCCCTGGCCCTCTAGGGGTGAAGCTTTCTTT.

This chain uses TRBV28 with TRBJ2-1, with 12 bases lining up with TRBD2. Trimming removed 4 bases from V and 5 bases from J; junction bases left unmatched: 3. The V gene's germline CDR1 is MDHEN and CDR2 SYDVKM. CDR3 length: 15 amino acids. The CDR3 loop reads CASSSSSGRDNEQFF. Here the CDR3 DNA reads TGTGCCAGCAGTTCGTCTAGCGGGAGGGACAATGAGCAGTTCTTC. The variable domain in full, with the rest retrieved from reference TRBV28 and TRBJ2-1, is DVKVTQSSRYLVKRTGEKVFLECVQDMDHENMFWYRQDPGLGLRLIYFSYDVKMKEKGDIPEGYSVSREKKERFSLILESASTNQTSMYLCASSSSSGRDNEQFFGPGTRLTVL.

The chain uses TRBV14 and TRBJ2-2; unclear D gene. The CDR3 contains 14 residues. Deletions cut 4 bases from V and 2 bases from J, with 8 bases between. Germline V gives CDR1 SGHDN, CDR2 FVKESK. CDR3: CASSPLYNTGELFF. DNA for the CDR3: TGTGCCAGCAGCCCTTTGTATAACACCGGGGAGCTGTTTTTT.

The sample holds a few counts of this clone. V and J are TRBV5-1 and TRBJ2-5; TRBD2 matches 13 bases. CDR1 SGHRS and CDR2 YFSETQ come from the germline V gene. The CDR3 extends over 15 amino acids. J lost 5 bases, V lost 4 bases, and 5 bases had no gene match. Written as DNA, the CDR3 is TGCGCCAGCAGCCCCGGGACTAGCGGGGAGGAGACCCAGTACTTC. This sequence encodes CASSPGTSGEETQYF.

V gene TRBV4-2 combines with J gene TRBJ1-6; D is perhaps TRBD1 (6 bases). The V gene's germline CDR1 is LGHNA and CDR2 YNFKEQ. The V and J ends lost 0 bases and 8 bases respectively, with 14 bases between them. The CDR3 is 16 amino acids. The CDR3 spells CASSQDAQGGDSPLHF. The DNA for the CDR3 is TGTGCCAGCAGCCAAGATGCACAGGGTGGGGATTCACCCCTCCACTTT.

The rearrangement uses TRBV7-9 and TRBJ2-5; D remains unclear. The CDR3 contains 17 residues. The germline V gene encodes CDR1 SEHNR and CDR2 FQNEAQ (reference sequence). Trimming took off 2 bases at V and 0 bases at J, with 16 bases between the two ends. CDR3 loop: CASSLRVLRRNQETQYF. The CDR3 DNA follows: TGTGCCAGCAGCTTACGTGTACTAAGACGGAACCAAGAGACCCAGTACTTC.

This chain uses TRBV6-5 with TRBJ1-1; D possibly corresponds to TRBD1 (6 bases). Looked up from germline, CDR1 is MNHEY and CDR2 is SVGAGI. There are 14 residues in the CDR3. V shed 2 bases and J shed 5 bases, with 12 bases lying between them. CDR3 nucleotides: TGTGCCAGCAGTTACCCGGACAGAAGGACTGAAGCTTTCTTT. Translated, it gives CASSYPDRRTEAFF.